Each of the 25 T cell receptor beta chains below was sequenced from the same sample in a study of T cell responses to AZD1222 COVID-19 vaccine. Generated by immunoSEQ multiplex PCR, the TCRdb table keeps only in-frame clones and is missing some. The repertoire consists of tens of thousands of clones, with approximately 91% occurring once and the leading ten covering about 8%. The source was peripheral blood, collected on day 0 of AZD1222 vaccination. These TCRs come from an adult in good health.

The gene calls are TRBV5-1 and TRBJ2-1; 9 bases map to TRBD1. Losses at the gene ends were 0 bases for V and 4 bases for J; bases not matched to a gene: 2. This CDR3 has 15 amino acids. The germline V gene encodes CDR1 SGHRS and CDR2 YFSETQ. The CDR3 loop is CASSLGQGVYNEQFF. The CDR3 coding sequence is TGCGCCAGCAGCTTGGGACAGGGGGTATACAATGAGCAGTTCTTC.

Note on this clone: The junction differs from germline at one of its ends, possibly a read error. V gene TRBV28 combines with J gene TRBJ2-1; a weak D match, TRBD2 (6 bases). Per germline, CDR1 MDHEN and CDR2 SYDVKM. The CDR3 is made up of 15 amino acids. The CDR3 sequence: CASNTLEGSHNEQFF. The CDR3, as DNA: TGTGCCAGCAACACCTTGGAGGGCTCCCACAATGAGCAGTTCTTC. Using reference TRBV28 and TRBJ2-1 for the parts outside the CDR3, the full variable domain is DVKVTQSSRYLVKRTGEKVFLECVQDMDHENMFWYRQDPGLGLRLIYFSYDVKMKEKGDIPEGYSVSREKKERFSLILESASTNQTSMYLCASNTLEGSHNEQFFGPGTRLTVL.

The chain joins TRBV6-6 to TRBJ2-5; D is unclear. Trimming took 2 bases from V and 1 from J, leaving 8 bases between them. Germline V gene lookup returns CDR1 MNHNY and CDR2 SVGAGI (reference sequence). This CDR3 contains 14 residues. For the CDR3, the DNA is TGTGCCAGCAGTTACAGGACGAGCCAAGAGACCCAGTACTTC. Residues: CASSYRTSQETQYF.

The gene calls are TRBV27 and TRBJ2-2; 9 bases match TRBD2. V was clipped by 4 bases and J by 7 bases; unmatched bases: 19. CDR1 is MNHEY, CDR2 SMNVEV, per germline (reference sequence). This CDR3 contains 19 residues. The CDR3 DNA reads TGTGCCAGCAGTTCCCGCCAAGGACTAGCGAGAGTCCTGGGCGGGGAGCTGTTTTTT. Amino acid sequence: CASSSRQGLARVLGGELFF.

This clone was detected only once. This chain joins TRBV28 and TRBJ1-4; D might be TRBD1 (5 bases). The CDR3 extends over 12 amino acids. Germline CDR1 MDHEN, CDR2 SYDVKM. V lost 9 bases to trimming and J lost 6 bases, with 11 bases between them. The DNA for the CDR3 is TGTGCCAGTCAGGCGGGACATGAAAAACTGTTTTTT. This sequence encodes CASQAGHEKLFF.

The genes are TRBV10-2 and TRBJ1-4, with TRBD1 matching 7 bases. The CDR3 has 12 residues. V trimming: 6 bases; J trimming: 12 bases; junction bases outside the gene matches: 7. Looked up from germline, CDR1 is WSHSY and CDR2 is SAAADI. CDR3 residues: CASRTGTEELFF. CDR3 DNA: TGCGCCAGCAGGACCGGGACAGAGGAACTGTTTTTT.

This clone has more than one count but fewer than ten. CDR3 in amino acids: CASSESAGGYEQFF. The CDR3 DNA sequence: TGTGCCAGCAGTGAATCAGCGGGAGGATACGAGCAGTTCTTC. This chain joins TRBV6-4 and TRBJ2-1; 9 nucleotides agree with TRBD2. V lost 3 bases, J lost 10 bases, and 7 bases stayed unmatched. The CDR3 length is 14 residues. The germline V gene encodes CDR1 MRHNA and CDR2 SNTAGT.

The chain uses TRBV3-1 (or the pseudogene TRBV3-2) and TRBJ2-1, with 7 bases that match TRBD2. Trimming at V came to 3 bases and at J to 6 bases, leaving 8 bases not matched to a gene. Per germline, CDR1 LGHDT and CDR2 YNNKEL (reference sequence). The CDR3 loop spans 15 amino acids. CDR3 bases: TGTGCCAGCAGCCAGCTAACCCAGCGGGGCAATGAGCAGTTCTTC. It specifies CASSQLTQRGNEQFF.

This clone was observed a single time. The CDR3 protein is CASSLGGSGEQFF. The CDR3, as DNA: TGTGCCAGCAGCTTGGGGGGTAGCGGTGAGCAGTTCTTC. This rearrangement joins TRBV5-6 to TRBJ2-1, with D possibly being TRBD2 (6 bases). Trimming took 0 bases from V and 9 from J, leaving 10 bases between them. Germline V gene lookup returns CDR1 SGHDT and CDR2 YYEEEE. This CDR3 region has 13 residues.

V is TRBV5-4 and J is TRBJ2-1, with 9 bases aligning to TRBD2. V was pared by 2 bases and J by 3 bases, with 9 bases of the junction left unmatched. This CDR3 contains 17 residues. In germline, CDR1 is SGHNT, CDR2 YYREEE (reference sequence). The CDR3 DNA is TGTGCCAGCAGCTTAGTGAGGCTAGCGGGAATCTACAATGAGCAGTTCTTC. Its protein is CASSLVRLAGIYNEQFF.

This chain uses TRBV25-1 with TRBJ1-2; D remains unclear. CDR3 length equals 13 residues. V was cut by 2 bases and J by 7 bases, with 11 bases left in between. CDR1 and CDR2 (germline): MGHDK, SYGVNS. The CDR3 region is CASSEGGRLGYTF. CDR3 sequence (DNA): TGTGCCAGCAGTGAAGGCGGTCGGCTTGGCTACACCTTC.

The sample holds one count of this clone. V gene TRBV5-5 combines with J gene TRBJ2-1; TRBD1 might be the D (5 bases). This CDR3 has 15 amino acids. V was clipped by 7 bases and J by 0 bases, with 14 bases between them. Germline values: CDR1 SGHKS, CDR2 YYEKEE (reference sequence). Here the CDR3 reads CASVPLRDSYNEQFF. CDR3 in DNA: TGTGCCAGCGTGCCCCTCAGGGACTCCTACAATGAGCAGTTCTTC.

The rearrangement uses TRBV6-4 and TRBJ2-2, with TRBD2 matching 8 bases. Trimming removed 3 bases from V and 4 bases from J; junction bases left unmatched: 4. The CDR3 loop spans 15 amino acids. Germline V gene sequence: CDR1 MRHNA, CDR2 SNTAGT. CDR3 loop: CASSEGSGTTGELFF. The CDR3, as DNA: TGTGCCAGCAGTGAAGGTAGCGGGACCACCGGGGAGCTGTTTTTT.

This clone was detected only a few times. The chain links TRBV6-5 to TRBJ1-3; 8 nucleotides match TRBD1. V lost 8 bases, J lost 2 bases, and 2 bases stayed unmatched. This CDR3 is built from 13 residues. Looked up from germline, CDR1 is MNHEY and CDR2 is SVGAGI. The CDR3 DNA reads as TGTGCCAGCGTCAGGGGGCCTGGAAACACCATATATTTT. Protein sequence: CASVRGPGNTIYF.

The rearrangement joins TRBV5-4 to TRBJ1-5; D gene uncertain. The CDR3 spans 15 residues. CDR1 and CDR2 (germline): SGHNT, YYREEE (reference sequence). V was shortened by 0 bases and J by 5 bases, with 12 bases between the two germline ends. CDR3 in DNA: TGTGCCAGCAGCTTGGAGGCCGGGTTTTATCAGCCCCAGCATTTT. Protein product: CASSLEAGFYQPQHF.

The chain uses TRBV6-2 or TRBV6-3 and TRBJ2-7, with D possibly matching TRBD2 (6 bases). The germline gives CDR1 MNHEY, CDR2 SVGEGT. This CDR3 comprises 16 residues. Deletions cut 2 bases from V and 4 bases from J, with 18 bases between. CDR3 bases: TGTGCCAGCAGTTACCCGTTGACTAGTTACTCATACGAGCAGTACTTC. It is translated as CASSYPLTSYSYEQYF.

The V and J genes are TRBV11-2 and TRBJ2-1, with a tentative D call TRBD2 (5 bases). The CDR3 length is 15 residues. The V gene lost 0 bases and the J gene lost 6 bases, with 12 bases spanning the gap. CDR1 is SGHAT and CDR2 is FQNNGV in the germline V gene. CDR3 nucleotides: TGTGCCAGCAGCTTAGAGGCCCCTGCGGGCAATGAGCAGTTCTTC. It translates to CASSLEAPAGNEQFF. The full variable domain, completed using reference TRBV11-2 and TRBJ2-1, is EAGVAQSPRYKIIEKRQSVAFWCNPISGHATLYWYQQILGQGPKLLIQFQNNGVVDDSQLPKDRFSAERLKGVDSTLKIQPAKLEDSAVYLCASSLEAPAGNEQFFGPGTRLTVL.

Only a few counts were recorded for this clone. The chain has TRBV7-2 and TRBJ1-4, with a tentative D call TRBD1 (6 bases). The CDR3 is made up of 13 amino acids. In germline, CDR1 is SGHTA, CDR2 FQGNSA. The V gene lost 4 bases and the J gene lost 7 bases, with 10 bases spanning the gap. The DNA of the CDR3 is TGTGCCAGCAGCTCGACAGGCGGTGAAAAACTGTTTTTT. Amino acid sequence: CASSSTGGEKLFF.

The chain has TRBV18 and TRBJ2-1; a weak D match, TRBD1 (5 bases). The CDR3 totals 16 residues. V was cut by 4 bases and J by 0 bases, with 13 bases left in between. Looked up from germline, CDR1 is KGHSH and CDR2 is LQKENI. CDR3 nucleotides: TGTGCCAGCTCACTAGGTGGGGCAAGCTCCTACAATGAGCAGTTCTTC. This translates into CASSLGGASSYNEQFF.

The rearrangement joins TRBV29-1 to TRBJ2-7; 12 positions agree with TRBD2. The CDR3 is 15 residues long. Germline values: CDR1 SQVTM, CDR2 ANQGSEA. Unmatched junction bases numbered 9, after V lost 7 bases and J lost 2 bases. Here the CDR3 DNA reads TGCAGCGCCGGGACTAGCGGGCGAGAGCCCTACGAGCAGTACTTC. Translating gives CSAGTSGREPYEQYF.

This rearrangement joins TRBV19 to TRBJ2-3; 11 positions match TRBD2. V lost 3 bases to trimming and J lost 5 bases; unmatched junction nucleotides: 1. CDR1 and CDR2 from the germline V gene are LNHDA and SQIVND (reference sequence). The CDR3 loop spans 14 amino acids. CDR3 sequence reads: CASSISGRVDTQYF. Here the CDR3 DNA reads TGTGCCAGTAGTATTAGCGGGAGGGTAGATACGCAGTATTTT.

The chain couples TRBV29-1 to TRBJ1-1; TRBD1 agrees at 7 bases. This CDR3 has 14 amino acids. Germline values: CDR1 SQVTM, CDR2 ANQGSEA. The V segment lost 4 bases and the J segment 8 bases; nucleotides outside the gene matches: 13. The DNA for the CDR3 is TGCAGCGTTGTGGGGCGACAGGGCGCTATCGAAGCTTTCTTT. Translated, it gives CSVVGRQGAIEAFF.

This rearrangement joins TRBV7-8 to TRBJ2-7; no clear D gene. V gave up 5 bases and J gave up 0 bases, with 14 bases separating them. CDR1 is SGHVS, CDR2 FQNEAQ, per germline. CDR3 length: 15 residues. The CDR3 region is CASSNGHAVSYEQYF. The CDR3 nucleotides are TGTGCCAGCAGCAACGGGCATGCTGTCTCCTACGAGCAGTACTTC.

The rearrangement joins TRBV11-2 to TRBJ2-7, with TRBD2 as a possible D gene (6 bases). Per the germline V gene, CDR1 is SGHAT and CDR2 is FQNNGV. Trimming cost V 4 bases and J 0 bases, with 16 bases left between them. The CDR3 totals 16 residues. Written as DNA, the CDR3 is TGTGCCAGCAGCTACTCGGCGGGAACCTCCTCCTACGAGCAGTACTTC. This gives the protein CASSYSAGTSSYEQYF.

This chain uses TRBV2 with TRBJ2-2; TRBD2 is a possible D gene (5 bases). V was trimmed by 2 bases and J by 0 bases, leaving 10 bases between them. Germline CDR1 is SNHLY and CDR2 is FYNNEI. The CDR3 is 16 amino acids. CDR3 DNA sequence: TGTGCCAGCAGTGAATATCGAGCGGCGAACACCGGGGAGCTGTTTTTT. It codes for CASSEYRAANTGELFF.